A single sample gave rise to the 24 T cell receptor beta chains below, sequenced in a study of blood T cell repertoires in COVID-19. This table comes from immunoSEQ multiplex PCR, and its TCRdb copy is limited to in-frame clones, with some not included. In the table there are about 220,000 clones, around nine tenths of which are singletons. The sequencing input was PBMCs or T cells enriched from blood (not recorded which). The receptors derive from a woman aged 50 to 60 with acute COVID-19.

The gene calls are TRBV12-1 and TRBJ2-3; no DNA check was done on the table's D call, TRBD2. TRBV12-1 is shown as a pseudogene. The CDR3 sequence is 18 residues long. CDR3: CASSFATSAGGITDTQYF. For the CDR3, the DNA is TGTGCCAGCAGCTTTGCCACCTCAGCGGGAGGAATAACAGATACGCAGTATTTT.

This rearrangement joins TRBV7-8 to TRBJ1-3, with D uncertain. CDR1 and CDR2 from the germline V gene are SGHVS and FQNEAQ. The V end was cut by 0 bases, the J end by 0 bases, with 9 bases between. The CDR3 totals 16 residues. For the CDR3, the DNA is TGTGCCAGCAGCTTAGCGCAGACTCTCTCTGGAAACACCATATATTTT. It codes for CASSLAQTLSGNTIYF.

The J gene is TRBJ1-1, the V gene TRBV7-2; a weak D match, TRBD1 (5 bases). The germline gives CDR1 SGHTA, CDR2 FQGNSA. Trimming removed 1 base at V and 0 bases at J, with 9 bases between. The CDR3 contains 15 residues. CDR3 DNA sequence: TGTGCCAGCAGCTTAGGGGGGGTAATGAACACTGAAGCTTTCTTT. As protein: CASSLGGVMNTEAFF.

The chain uses TRBV28 and TRBJ2-1, with 10 bases matching TRBD1. The length of the CDR3 is 15 residues. After removal of 6 bases from V and 8 bases from J, the junction contained 10 bases not matched to a gene. CDR1 MDHEN and CDR2 SYDVKM come from the germline V gene. CDR3 DNA sequence: TGTGCCAGCAGCCCGCAGGGGACAGGGGAGGATGAGCAGTTCTTC. Protein: CASSPQGTGEDEQFF.

The chain employs TRBV3-1 (or the pseudogene TRBV3-2) and TRBJ1-4, with TRBD1 matching over 7 bases. Germline CDR1 is LGHDT and CDR2 is YNNKEL (reference sequence). There are 19 residues in the CDR3. The ends lost 2 bases at V and 0 bases at J; junction bases unmatched: 12. The CDR3 is CASSQSPTGPTTTNEKLFF. The CDR3 DNA reads TGTGCCAGCAGCCAAAGCCCGACAGGGCCGACAACAACTAATGAAAAACTGTTTTTT.

This chain links TRBV2 with TRBJ1-1; 8 bases are shared with TRBD1. The CDR3 spans 14 residues. Germline CDR1 is SNHLY and CDR2 is FYNNEI. The J segment lost 3 bases and the V segment lost 6 bases, leaving 6 bases of the junction unmatched. The CDR3 DNA follows: TGTGCCAGCAGAAAAGGACAGGGTTACACTGAAGCTTTCTTT. Its translation is CASRKGQGYTEAFF.

This sequence joins TRBV2 and TRBJ2-2; 8 bases map to TRBD2. The germline gives CDR1 SNHLY, CDR2 FYNNEI. This CDR3 is 17 amino acids long. V lost 4 bases to trimming and J lost 5 bases; unmatched junction nucleotides: 12. The CDR3 sequence: CASSGNAGGLRTGELFF. As DNA, the CDR3 is TGTGCCAGCAGTGGAAATGCGGGAGGCCTACGAACCGGGGAGCTGTTTTTT.

This rearrangement joins TRBV30 to TRBJ1-2, with 9 positions matching TRBD1. This CDR3 contains 15 residues. With V trimmed by 3 bases and J by 8 bases, 13 bases remained unmatched. Germline assignment: CDR1 GTSNPN and CDR2 SVGIG (reference sequence). CDR3 sequence reads: CAWRDRDRVTRGYTF. The CDR3 region has the DNA TGTGCCTGGAGGGATAGGGACAGGGTAACGAGAGGCTACACCTTC.

This rearrangement joins TRBV7-9 to TRBJ2-7, with D perhaps TRBD1 (6 bases). Germline V gene lookup returns CDR1 SEHNR and CDR2 FQNEAQ (reference sequence). CDR3 length: 15 amino acids. Trimming stripped 4 bases from V and 3 bases from J, with 16 bases between. DNA of the CDR3: TGTGCCAGCAGCTCACCTGGGACATTGAGCTACGAGCAGTACTTC. Its protein product is CASSSPGTLSYEQYF.

This clone was observed once. The V gene is TRBV29-1, the J gene TRBJ1-2, with D uncertain. The V gene's germline CDR1 is SQVTM and CDR2 ANQGSEA. This CDR3 is 13 amino acids long. Trimming took off 5 bases at V and 8 bases at J, with 18 bases between the two ends. This CDR3 reads CSVTWGVTRGYTF. The CDR3 nucleotides read TGCAGCGTTACTTGGGGAGTTACGCGGGGCTACACCTTC.

J is TRBJ2-7 and V is TRBV7-9, with D possibly being TRBD1 (6 bases). The length of the CDR3 is 14 residues. Deletions cut 3 bases from V and 5 bases from J, with 14 bases between. Germline V gene data show CDR1 as SEHNR and CDR2 as FQNEAQ (reference sequence). The CDR3 DNA sequence: TGTGCCAGCAGCTTTGGGCAGGGGATGCACGAGCAGTACTTC. It codes for CASSFGQGMHEQYF.

CDR3: CASSFNRGVGYTF. The CDR3 DNA sequence: TGTGCCAGCAGTTTTAATCGCGGGGTTGGCTACACCTTC. The gene calls are TRBV12-3 or TRBV12-4 and TRBJ1-2; the D is unclear. Between the trimmed V and J ends, which lost 3 bases and 7 bases, there was a span of 12 bases. This CDR3 has 13 residues.

CDR3 sequence: CASSALGTTGNTIYF. The CDR3 DNA reads TGTGCCAGCAGTGCCTTGGGGACAACTGGAAACACCATATATTTT. The chain joins TRBV28 to TRBJ1-3; TRBD1 is a possible D gene (6 bases). Germline V gene lookup returns CDR1 MDHEN and CDR2 SYDVKM. There are 15 residues in the CDR3. Between the trimmed V and J ends, which lost 5 bases and 2 bases, there was a span of 13 bases.

The rearrangement links TRBV15 to TRBJ1-2; D is undetermined. The CDR3 totals 13 residues. Looked up from germline, CDR1 is LNHNV and CDR2 is YYDKDF (reference sequence). Trimming left V 1 base short and J 2 bases short, with 5 bases between. CDR3 DNA: TGTGCCACCAGCAGAGGAACAAACTATGGCTACACCTTC. Translating gives CATSRGTNYGYTF.

The sample holds one count of this clone. The gene calls are TRBV19 and TRBJ2-3; 9 bases map to TRBD2. J lost 3 bases, V lost 3 bases, and 4 bases had no gene match. Germline V gives CDR1 LNHDA, CDR2 SQIVND (reference sequence). The CDR3 extends over 15 amino acids. CDR3 in amino acids: CASSISSGRTDTQYF. Here the CDR3 DNA reads TGTGCCAGTAGTATTAGTAGCGGGAGAACAGATACGCAGTATTTT.

The chain recombines TRBV5-5 with TRBJ2-7; D is possibly TRBD2 (5 bases). Trimming took 0 bases from V and 6 from J, leaving 16 bases between them. The CDR3 is made up of 15 amino acids. CDR1 is SGHKS, CDR2 YYEKEE, per germline (reference sequence). The DNA of the CDR3 is TGTGCCAGCAGCTTGGAGCAAGGACTTCGGCGCGAGCAGTACTTC. Residues: CASSLEQGLRREQYF.

The rearrangement joins TRBV11-2 to TRBJ2-3; D may be TRBD2 (5 bases). CDR3 length: 15 residues. CDR1 SGHAT and CDR2 FQNNGV come from the germline V gene. V dropped 1 base and J dropped 1 base, with 9 bases sitting between them. The CDR3 here is CASSLVAGGTDTQYF. Here the CDR3 DNA reads TGTGCCAGCAGCTTAGTGGCGGGCGGCACAGATACGCAGTATTTT.

The rearrangement uses TRBV19 and TRBJ1-5; TRBD1 aligns across 7 bases. Trimming at V came to 2 bases and at J to 6 bases, leaving 10 bases not matched to a gene. CDR1 and CDR2 from the germline V gene are LNHDA and SQIVND (reference sequence). The CDR3 covers 16 residues. CDR3 in DNA: TGTGCCAGTAGTATAACCGGTGGCAGGGGGATTCAGCCCCAGCATTTT. Protein product: CASSITGGRGIQPQHF.

The chain is built from TRBV29-1 and TRBJ2-1; 9 nucleotides match TRBD2. The V gene end was trimmed by 4 bases and the J gene end by 6 bases; junction bases not matched to a gene: 7. The CDR3 is made up of 14 amino acids. Germline V gives CDR1 SQVTM, CDR2 ANQGSEA. The CDR3 sequence: CSVGLAGAGNEQFF. The DNA of the CDR3 is TGCAGCGTTGGGTTAGCGGGAGCAGGCAATGAGCAGTTCTTC.

The chain uses TRBV9 and TRBJ1-2, with a weak D call TRBD1 (5 bases). Germline loops: CDR1 SGDLS, CDR2 YYNGEE. CDR3 length equals 14 residues. Trimming cost V 3 bases and J 8 bases, with 17 bases left between them. The CDR3 DNA reads as TGTGCCAGCAGCGCAGGCGGGGGGGGTTTCGGCTACACCTTC. This encodes CASSAGGGGFGYTF.

This clone came up a few times. The genes are TRBV10-3 and TRBJ2-1; the match to TRBD2 covers 10 bases. Trimming removed 3 bases from V and 1 base from J; junction bases left unmatched: 6. The CDR3 has 17 residues. CDR1 ENHRY and CDR2 SYGVKD come from the germline V gene. This chain's CDR3 is CAISDPKTSGSYNEQFF. For the CDR3, the DNA is TGTGCCATCAGTGATCCGAAGACTAGCGGGTCCTACAATGAGCAGTTCTTC.

The table lists this clone with a count of one. The CDR3 coding sequence is TGTGCCAGCAGTTACGGGCAAACCAACACAGATACGCAGTATTTT. This codes for CASSYGQTNTDTQYF. V and J are TRBV6-2 or TRBV6-3 and TRBJ2-3; the D is unclear. Germline CDR1 is MNHEY and CDR2 is SVGEGT. V was cut by 2 bases and J by 2 bases, with 11 bases left in between. The CDR3 totals 15 residues.

This clone was seen a single time. The gene calls are TRBV2 and TRBJ1-4, with 9 bases identical to TRBD1. V was pared by 5 bases and J by 3 bases, with 4 bases of the junction left unmatched. The CDR3 is 15 amino acids. CDR1 is SNHLY, CDR2 FYNNEI, per germline. CDR3 sequence: CASSKQGAANEKLFF. Here the CDR3 DNA reads TGTGCCAGCAGTAAACAGGGGGCGGCTAATGAAAAACTGTTTTTT.

The gene calls are TRBV5-1 and TRBJ2-1; TRBD2 matches at 7 bases. CDR1 is SGHRS and CDR2 is YFSETQ in the germline V gene. Losses at the gene ends were 4 bases for V and 4 bases for J; bases not matched to a gene: 8. This CDR3 has 15 amino acids. CDR3 DNA sequence: TGCGCCAGCAGCCTGACCGGGACTACTTACAATGAGCAGTTCTTC. Amino acids: CASSLTGTTYNEQFF.